In its sample, the clone carrying this T cell receptor (beta chain) was seen many times. Its target is not known. The data stem from a study of metastatic and nonmetastatic thyroid tumors. As for the study in general: Malignant and benign thyroid patients had repertoires compared in peripheral blood and tumor or nodule tissue.

Study-level results: When malignant thyroid tumors were compared with benign nodules, TCR beta diversity was reportedly significantly higher in the malignant tumors. This held in both blood and tumor samples.

Patients underwent thyroid surgery, and none had received any treatment before it. In the authors' methods: Differences in CDR3 between clinicopathological groups were drawn on to build a classifier intended to discriminate distant-metastatic papillary thyroid cancer patients. TCRdb re-called the PCR reads via MiXCR. What appears here as the V and J calls and clone size reflects TCRdb's work, not the paper's. The sample carries 84,000 or so clones, around 9.2% recorded once. Germline CDR1 MRHNA, CDR2 SNTAGT. This CDR3 has 8 amino acids. The V gene lost 10 bases and the J gene lost 11 bases, with 6 bases spanning the gap.

The clonotype was recovered from a female donor with papillary thyroid cancer or a benign thyroid nodule (not recorded which). Some clones in this sample may be carry-over from other donors' samples. The chain couples TRBV6-4 to TRBJ1-5; D gene ambiguous. The source material was blood. CDR3 nucleotides: TGTGCCACCACCACCCAGCATTTT. Translation: CATTTQHF.